This T cell receptor (beta chain) was sequenced during a study of T cells in Graves' hyperthyroidism and ophthalmopathy. RNA transcripts were the template for amplifying TCR beta CDR3 regions. Primed by the HTBI set, a first-round RT-PCR was run on the TCR CDR3. Each CDR3 protein is one row after TCRdb ran MiXCR on the multiplex PCR reads. The sample holds about 50,000 distinct CDR3 sequences; 40% to 55% are singletons and the top ten take 9.5% to 15%. It was uncontrolled infection, other autoimmune disease, pregnancy or lactation that excluded patients. Cells are PBMCs isolated from over 7.5 ml of fresh blood. Overall study findings and caveats: Separating ophthalmopathy from stable hyperthyroidism was achieved by a 13 V-J model.

To note about this clonotype: Its antigen remains unknown.

The clonotype comes from a woman in her 30s with Graves' ophthalmopathy. The sequenced sample was blood.

The CDR3 region is CASSPWTGGEKLFF. DNA for the CDR3: TGTGCCAGCTCACCATGGACAGGGGGTGAAAAACTGTTTTTT. V is TRBV18 and J is TRBJ1-4; 10 nucleotides align to TRBD1. From germline, CDR1 is KGHSH and CDR2 LQKENI. CDR3 length: 14 amino acids. The V segment lost 2 bases and the J segment 7 bases; nucleotides outside the gene matches: 1. The whole variable domain, filled in from reference TRBV18 and TRBJ1-4, reads NAGVMQNPRHLVRRRGQEARLRCSPMKGHSHVYWYRQLPEEGLKFMVYLQKENIIDESGMPKERFSAEFPKEGPSILRIQQVVRGDSAAYFCASSPWTGGEKLFFGSGTQLSVL.